This TCR beta chain is from a study of cytomegalovirus exposure and HLA in healthy donors. Study-wide results and caveats: A later analysis revealed that TCR association rates differed between HLA loci, peaking at DRB1 and bottoming out at HLA-C. Serostatus for CMV was the only available immune exposure information.

On this clone itself: The antigen is unknown.

PCR was performed using 60 Vbeta and 13 Jbeta primers. TCRdb keeps only in-frame clones here, not all; method: immunoSEQ multiplex PCR. The sample yields about 140,000 clones, about 80% seen once. The CDR3 runs 17 residues. V lost 3 bases and J lost 5, with 20 bases in between. CDR1 LNHDA and CDR2 SQIVND come from the germline V gene (reference sequence). This receptor was obtained from a man aged 35 to 55 in good health and CMV-seronegative. This rearrangement joins TRBV19 to TRBJ2-1; D perhaps matches TRBD1 (6 bases). Input material: PBMCs. CDR3: CASSIISGEKINNEQFF. The CDR3 bases are TGTGCCAGTAGTATTATCTCAGGGGAAAAAATAAACAATGAGCAGTTCTTC. Combining the CDR3 with reference TRBV19 and TRBJ2-1 gives the whole variable domain DGGITQSPKYLFRKEGQNVTLSCEQNLNHDAMYWYRQDPGQGLRLIYYSQIVNDFQKGDIAEGYSVSREKKESFPLTVTSAQKNPTAFYLCASSIISGEKINNEQFFGPGTRLTVL.